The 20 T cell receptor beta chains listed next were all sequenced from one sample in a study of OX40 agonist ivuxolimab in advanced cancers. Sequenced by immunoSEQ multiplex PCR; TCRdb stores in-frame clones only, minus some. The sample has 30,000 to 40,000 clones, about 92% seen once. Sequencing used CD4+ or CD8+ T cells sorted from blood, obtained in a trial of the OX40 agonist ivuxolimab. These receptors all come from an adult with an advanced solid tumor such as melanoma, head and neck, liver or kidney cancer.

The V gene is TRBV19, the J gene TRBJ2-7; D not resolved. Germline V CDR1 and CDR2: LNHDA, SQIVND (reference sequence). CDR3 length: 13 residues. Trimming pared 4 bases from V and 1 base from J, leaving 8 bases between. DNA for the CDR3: TGTGCCAGTAGTACGCGGCAATCCTACGAGCAGTACTTC. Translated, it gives CASSTRQSYEQYF.

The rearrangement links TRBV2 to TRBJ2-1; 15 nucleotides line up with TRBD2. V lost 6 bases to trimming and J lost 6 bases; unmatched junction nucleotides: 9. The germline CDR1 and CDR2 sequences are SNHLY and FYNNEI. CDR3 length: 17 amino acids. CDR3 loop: CASRDGGLAGGRNEQFF. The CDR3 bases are TGTGCCAGCAGGGACGGGGGACTAGCGGGAGGTCGCAATGAGCAGTTCTTC.

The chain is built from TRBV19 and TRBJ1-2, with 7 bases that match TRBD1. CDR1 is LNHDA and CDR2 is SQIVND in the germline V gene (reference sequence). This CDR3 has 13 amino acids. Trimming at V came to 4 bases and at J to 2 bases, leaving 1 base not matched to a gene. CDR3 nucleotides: TGTGCCAGTAGTACACAGGGGAACTATGGCTACACCTTC. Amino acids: CASSTQGNYGYTF.

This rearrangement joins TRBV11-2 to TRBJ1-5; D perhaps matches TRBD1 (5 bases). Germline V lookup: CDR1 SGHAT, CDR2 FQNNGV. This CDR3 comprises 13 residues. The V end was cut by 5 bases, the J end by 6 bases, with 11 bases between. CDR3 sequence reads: CASSVGDRQPQHF. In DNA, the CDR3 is TGTGCCAGCAGCGTCGGGGACCGTCAGCCCCAGCATTTT.

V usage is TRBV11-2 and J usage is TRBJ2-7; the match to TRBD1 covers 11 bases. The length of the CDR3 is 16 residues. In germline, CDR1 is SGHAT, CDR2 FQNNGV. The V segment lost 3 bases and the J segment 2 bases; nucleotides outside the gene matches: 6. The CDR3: CASSFLGGQGAYEQYF. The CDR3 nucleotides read TGTGCCAGCAGCTTCCTCGGGGGACAGGGGGCCTACGAGCAGTACTTC.

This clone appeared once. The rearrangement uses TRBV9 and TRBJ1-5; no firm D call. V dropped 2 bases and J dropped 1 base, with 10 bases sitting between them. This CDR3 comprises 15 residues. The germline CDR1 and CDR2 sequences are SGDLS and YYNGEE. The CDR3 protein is CASSVSGGSNQPQHF. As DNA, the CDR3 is TGTGCCAGCAGCGTCTCCGGAGGGAGCAATCAGCCCCAGCATTTT. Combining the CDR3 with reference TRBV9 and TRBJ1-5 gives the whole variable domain DSGVTQTPKHLITATGQRVTLRCSPRSGDLSVYWYQQSLDQGLQFLIQYYNGEERAKGNILERFSAQQFPDLHSELNLSSLELGDSALYFCASSVSGGSNQPQHFGDGTRLSIL.

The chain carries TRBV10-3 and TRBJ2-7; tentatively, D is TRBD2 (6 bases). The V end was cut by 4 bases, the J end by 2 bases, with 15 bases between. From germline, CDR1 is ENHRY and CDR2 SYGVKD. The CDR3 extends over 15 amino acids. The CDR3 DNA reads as TGTGCCATCAGTGTGAAGGCTAGCGCACCCTACGAGCAGTACTTC. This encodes CAISVKASAPYEQYF.

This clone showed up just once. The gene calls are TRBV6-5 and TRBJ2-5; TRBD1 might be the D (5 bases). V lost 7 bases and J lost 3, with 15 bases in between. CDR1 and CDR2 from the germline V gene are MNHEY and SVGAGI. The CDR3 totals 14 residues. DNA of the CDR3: TGTGCCAGCAAGGTACAGGTGGGCAAAGAGACCCAGTACTTC. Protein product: CASKVQVGKETQYF.

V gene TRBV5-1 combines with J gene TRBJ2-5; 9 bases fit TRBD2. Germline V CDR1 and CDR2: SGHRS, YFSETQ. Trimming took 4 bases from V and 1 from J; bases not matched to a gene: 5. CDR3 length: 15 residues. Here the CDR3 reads CASSPLTSGQETQYF. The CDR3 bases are TGCGCCAGCAGCCCTCTGACTAGCGGCCAAGAGACCCAGTACTTC.

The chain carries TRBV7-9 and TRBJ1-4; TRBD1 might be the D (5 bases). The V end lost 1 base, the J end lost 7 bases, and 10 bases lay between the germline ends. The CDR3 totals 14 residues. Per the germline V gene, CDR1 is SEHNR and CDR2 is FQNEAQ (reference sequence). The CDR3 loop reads CASSLVSGGEKLFF. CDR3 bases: TGTGCCAGCAGCTTAGTGTCGGGGGGTGAAAAACTGTTTTTT.

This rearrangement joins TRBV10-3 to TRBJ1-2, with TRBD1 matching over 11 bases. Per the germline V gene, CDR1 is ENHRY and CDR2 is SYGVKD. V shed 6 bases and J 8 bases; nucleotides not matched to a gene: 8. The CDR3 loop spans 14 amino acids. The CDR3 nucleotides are TGTGCCATCAGCCCCGGGACAGGGGGAATCGGCTACACCTTC. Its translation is CAISPGTGGIGYTF.

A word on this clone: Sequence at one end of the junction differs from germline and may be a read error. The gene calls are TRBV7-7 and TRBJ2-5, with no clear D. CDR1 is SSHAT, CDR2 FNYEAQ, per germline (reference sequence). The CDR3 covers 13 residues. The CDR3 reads CASSLGHQETQYF. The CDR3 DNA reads TGTGCTAGCAGCTTAGGTCACCAAGAGACCCAGTACTTC.

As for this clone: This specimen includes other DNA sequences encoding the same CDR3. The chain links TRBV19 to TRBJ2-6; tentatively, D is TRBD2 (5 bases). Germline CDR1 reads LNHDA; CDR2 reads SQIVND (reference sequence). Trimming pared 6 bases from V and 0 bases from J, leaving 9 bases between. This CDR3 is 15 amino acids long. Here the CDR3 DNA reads TGTGCCAGTAGAACGGGGAGCTCTGGGGCCAACGTCCTGACTTTC. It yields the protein CASRTGSSGANVLTF.

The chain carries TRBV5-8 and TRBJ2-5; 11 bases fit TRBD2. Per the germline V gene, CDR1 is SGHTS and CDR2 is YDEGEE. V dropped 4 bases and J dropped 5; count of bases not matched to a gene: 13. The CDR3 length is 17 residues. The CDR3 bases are TGTGCCAGCAGCCCCGGAGGGCTAGCGGGAGGTTTGGAGACCCAGTACTTC. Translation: CASSPGGLAGGLETQYF. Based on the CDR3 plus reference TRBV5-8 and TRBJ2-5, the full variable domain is EAGVTQSPTHLIKTRGQQATLRCSPISGHTSVYWYQQALGLGLQFLLWYDEGEERNRGNFPPRFSGRQFPNYSSELNVNALELEDSALYLCASSPGGLAGGLETQYFGPGTRLLVL.

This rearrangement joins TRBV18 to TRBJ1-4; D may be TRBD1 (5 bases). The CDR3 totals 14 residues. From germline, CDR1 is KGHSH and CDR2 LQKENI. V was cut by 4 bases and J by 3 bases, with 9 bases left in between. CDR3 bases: TGTGCCAGCTCACTGGGACCGGCTAATGAAAAACTGTTTTTT. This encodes CASSLGPANEKLFF.

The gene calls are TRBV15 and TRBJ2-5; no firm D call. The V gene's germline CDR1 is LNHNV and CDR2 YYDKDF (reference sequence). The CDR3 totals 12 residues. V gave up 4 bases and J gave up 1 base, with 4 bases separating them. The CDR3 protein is CATSTPQETQYF. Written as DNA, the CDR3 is TGTGCCACCAGCACCCCCCAAGAGACCCAGTACTTC.

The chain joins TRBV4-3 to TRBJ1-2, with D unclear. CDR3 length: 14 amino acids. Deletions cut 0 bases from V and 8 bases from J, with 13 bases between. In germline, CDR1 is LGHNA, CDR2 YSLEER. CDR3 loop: CASSQDMVRRGYTF. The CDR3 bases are TGCGCCAGCAGCCAAGATATGGTCCGGAGAGGCTACACCTTC.

The CDR3 spells CASSLGDNQETQYF. The CDR3 region has the DNA TGTGCCAGCAGCTTGGGGGACAACCAAGAGACCCAGTACTTC. V gene TRBV5-5 combines with J gene TRBJ2-5; possibly TRBD1 for D (6 bases). Germline CDR1 reads SGHKS; CDR2 reads YYEKEE (reference sequence). This CDR3 is built from 14 residues. V was trimmed by 0 bases and J by 0 bases, leaving 6 bases between them.

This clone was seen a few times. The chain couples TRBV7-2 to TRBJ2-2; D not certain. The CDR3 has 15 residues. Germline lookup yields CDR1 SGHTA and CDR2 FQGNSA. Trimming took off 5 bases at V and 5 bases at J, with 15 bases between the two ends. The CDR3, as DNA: TGTGCCAGCAGCCTCCCGAGACTGTGGACCGGGGAGCTGTTTTTT. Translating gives CASSLPRLWTGELFF.

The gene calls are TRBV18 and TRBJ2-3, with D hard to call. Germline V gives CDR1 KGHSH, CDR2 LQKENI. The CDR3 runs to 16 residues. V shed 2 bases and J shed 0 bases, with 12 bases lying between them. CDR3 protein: CASSPSSASSTDTQYF. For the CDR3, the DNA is TGTGCCAGCTCACCATCGAGCGCCTCTAGCACAGATACGCAGTATTTT.